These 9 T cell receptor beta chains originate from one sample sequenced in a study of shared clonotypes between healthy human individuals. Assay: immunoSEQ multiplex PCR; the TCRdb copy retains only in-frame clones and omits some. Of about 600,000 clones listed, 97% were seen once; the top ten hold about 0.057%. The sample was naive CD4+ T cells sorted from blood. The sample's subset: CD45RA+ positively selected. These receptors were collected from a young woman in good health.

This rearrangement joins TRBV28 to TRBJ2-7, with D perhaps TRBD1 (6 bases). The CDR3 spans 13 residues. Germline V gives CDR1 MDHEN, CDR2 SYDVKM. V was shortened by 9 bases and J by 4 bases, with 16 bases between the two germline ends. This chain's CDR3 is CASTGTLLYEQYF. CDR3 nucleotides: TGTGCCAGTACCGGGACACTTTTATACGAGCAGTACTTC.

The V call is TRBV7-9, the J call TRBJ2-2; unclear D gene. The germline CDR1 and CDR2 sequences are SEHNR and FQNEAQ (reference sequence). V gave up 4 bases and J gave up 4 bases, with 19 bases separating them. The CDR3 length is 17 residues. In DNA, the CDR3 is TGTGCCAGCAGCTACGGACCCGGCCCTACGCGCACCGGGGAGCTGTTTTTT. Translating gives CASSYGPGPTRTGELFF.

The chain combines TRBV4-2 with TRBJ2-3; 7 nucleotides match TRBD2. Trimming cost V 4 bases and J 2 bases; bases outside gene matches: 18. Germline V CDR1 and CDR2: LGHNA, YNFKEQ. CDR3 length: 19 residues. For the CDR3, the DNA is TGTGCCAGCAGCCCCTACCGGCGCCTAGCGGAGGTACCCACAGATACGCAGTATTTT. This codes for CASSPYRRLAEVPTDTQYF.

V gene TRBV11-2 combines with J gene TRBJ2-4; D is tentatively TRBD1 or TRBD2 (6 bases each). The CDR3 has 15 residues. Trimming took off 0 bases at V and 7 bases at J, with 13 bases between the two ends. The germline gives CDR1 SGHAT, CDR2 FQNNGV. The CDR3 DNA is TGTGCCAGCAGCTTAGAGGGTGGGGGGCGGAACATTCAGTACTTC. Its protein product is CASSLEGGGRNIQYF.

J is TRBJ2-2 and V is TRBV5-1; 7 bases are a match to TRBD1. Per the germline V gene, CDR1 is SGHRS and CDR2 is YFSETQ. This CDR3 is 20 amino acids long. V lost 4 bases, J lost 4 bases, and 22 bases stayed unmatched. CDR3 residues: CASSLVPRDSFSIFTGELFF. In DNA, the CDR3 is TGCGCCAGCAGCCTCGTACCCCGGGACAGTTTCAGTATCTTCACCGGGGAGCTGTTTTTT.

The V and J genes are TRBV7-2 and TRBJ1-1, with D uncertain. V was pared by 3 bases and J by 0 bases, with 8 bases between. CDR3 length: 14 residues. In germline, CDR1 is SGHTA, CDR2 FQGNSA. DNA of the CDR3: TGTGCCAGCAGCTTTTCACGGATGAACACTGAAGCTTTCTTT. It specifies CASSFSRMNTEAFF.

The CDR3 spells CASSLGPGDQPQHF. CDR3 DNA sequence: TGTGCCAGCAGCTTAGGACCTGGCGACCAGCCCCAGCATTTT. The chain is built from TRBV7-8 and TRBJ1-5, with no clear D. The V end was cut by 1 base, the J end by 7 bases, with 11 bases between. Germline CDR1 is SGHVS and CDR2 is FQNEAQ. The CDR3 has 14 residues.

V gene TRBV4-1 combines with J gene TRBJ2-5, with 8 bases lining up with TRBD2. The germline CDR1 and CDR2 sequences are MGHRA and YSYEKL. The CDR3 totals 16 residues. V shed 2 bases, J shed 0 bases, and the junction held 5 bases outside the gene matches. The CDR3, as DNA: TGCGCCAGCAGCCAATTGAGCGGGAGTAACCAAGAGACCCAGTACTTC. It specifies CASSQLSGSNQETQYF.

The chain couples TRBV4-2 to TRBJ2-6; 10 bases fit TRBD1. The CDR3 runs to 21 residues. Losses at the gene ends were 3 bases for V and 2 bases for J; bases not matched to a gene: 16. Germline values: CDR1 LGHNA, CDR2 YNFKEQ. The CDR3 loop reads CASSHPLYRDRGEAGANVLTF. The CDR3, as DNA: TGTGCCAGCAGCCACCCCCTTTACCGGGACAGGGGAGAAGCTGGGGCCAACGTCCTGACTTTC.